The clone carrying this TCR beta chain was seen ten or more times. Its antigen remains unknown. This record comes from a study of Graves' ophthalmopathy and Graves' hyperthyroidism. Study overall: Sampling took place at initial diagnosis, with peripheral blood obtained before any treatment.

Regarding the study as a whole: Blood also held most thyroid clonotypes expanded above 0.001 frequency.

V was pared by 0 bases and J by 2 bases, with 10 bases between. The CDR3 covers 14 residues. From germline, CDR1 is GTSNPN and CDR2 SVGIG (reference sequence). RNA transcripts yielded amplified TCR beta CDR3 regions. First-round RT-PCR with HTBI primers preceded a second-round multiplex PCR. Using its own MiXCR run on the multiplex PCR reads, TCRdb lists one record per CDR3 protein. The data contain 500,000 to 700,000 distinct CDR3 sequences, about 24% of them singletons. The material sequenced was peripheral blood. The chain couples TRBV30 to TRBJ1-1; D is uncertain. The receptor's source is a woman aged 18-29 years with stable Graves' hyperthyroidism. Some clones in this sample may be carry-over from other donors' samples. The CDR3 is CAWSVAGGNTEAFF. CDR3 in DNA: TGTGCCTGGAGTGTTGCGGGAGGTAACACTGAAGCTTTCTTT. Variable domain in full (rest from reference TRBV30 and TRBJ1-1): SQTIHQWPATLVQPVGSPLSLECTVEGTSNPNLYWYRQAAGRGLQLLFYSVGIGQISSEVPQNLSASRPQDRQFILSSKKLLLSDSGFYLCAWSVAGGNTEAFFGQGTRLTVV.